These 14 T cell receptor beta chains share one sample of origin, sequenced in a study of T cells in Graves' hyperthyroidism and ophthalmopathy. It was RNA transcripts that yielded the amplified TCR beta CDR3 regions. When the TCR CDR3 underwent first-round RT-PCR, the HTBI primer set was used. In TCRdb, the multiplex PCR reads were re-called with MiXCR into one record per CDR3 protein. This sample has hundreds of thousands of distinct CDR3 sequences; around 22% occur once, and the top ten carry about 60%. The specimen sequenced was blood. These receptors were taken from a young man with Graves' ophthalmopathy.

Many counts were recorded for this clonotype. The V gene is TRBV3-1, the J gene TRBJ1-6; D possibly corresponds to TRBD1 (5 bases). The V end was cut by 1 base, the J end by 7 bases, with 8 bases between. Germline V gene sequence: CDR1 LGHDT, CDR2 YNNKEL (reference sequence). The CDR3 is 14 residues long. In nucleotides, the CDR3 is TGTGCCAGCAGCCAAGGTGGGGGGAATTCACCCCTCCACTTT. As protein: CASSQGGGNSPLHF.

This clonotype has a handful of counts. CDR3 DNA sequence: TGCGCCAGCAGCCAGGCCCGATTCCCGGGACAGGGCTACGAGCAGTACTTC. Translated: CASSQARFPGQGYEQYF. This chain links TRBV4-1 with TRBJ2-7; TRBD1 matches at 9 bases. The CDR3 consists of 17 residues. The V and J ends lost 3 bases and 3 bases, in that order; junction bases with no gene match: 12. In germline, CDR1 is MGHRA, CDR2 YSYEKL.

This clonotype has just a few counts. The chain joins TRBV5-5 to TRBJ2-2; TRBD1 matches 10 bases. The CDR3 contains 16 residues. Germline loops: CDR1 SGHKS, CDR2 YYEKEE (reference sequence). Trimming removed 4 bases from V and 3 bases from J; junction bases left unmatched: 6. Here the CDR3 DNA reads TGTGCCAGCAGCCCCCGACAGGGGGCATACACCGGGGAGCTGTTTTTT. Residues: CASSPRQGAYTGELFF.

This clonotype has at least ten counts. This rearrangement joins TRBV28 to TRBJ2-7; perhaps TRBD2 as D (6 bases). Deletions cut 7 bases from V and 3 bases from J, with 19 bases between. In germline, CDR1 is MDHEN, CDR2 SYDVKM. The CDR3 is made up of 15 amino acids. The CDR3 sequence is CASTLGGSGSYEQYF. In DNA form, the CDR3 reads TGTGCCAGCACGCTTGGGGGGAGTGGAAGCTACGAGCAGTACTTC.

This clonotype was picked up a small number of times. The J gene is TRBJ2-7, the V gene TRBV5-1; 9 bases fit TRBD1. CDR1 SGHRS and CDR2 YFSETQ come from the germline V gene. The V gene end was trimmed by 4 bases and the J gene end by 0 bases; junction bases not matched to a gene: 5. CDR3 length: 15 amino acids. The CDR3 DNA sequence: TGCGCCAGCAGCAAGGCGACAGGGGGCTCCTACGAGCAGTACTTC. Translated, it gives CASSKATGGSYEQYF.

This clonotype has a count of ten or more. The chain carries TRBV28 and TRBJ2-5, with 8 bases aligning to TRBD2. With 3 bases clipped from V and 2 bases from J, the junction kept 11 bases outside the gene matches. Germline V gene data show CDR1 as MDHEN and CDR2 as SYDVKM. This CDR3 has 17 amino acids. The CDR3 protein is CASSFPVAGTTQETQYF. The DNA of the CDR3 is TGTGCCAGCAGTTTCCCGGTAGCGGGAACGACTCAAGAGACCCAGTACTTC.

Ten or more counts support this clonotype. The rearrangement joins TRBV2 to TRBJ1-2; TRBD1 agrees at 10 bases. Germline V CDR1 and CDR2: SNHLY, FYNNEI. Unmatched junction bases numbered 11, after V lost 6 bases and J lost 4 bases. This CDR3 is 16 amino acids long. The CDR3 coding sequence is TGTGCCAGCAGAGGACAGGGGGAAGCAACGCTCTATGGCTACACCTTC. Translating gives CASRGQGEATLYGYTF.

A few counts support this clonotype. V gene TRBV6-2 or TRBV6-3 combines with J gene TRBJ1-5; possible D gene TRBD1, 5 bases. CDR1 is MNHEY and CDR2 is SVGEGT in the germline V gene. The ends were cut back, 2 bases at V and 5 bases at J, with 10 bases in the middle. This CDR3 contains 14 residues. CDR3 protein: CASSYGGRHQPQHF. CDR3 DNA sequence: TGTGCCAGCAGTTACGGGGGTAGGCATCAGCCCCAGCATTTT.

A few counts support this clonotype. The chain links TRBV2 to TRBJ1-6, with TRBD1 matching over 9 bases. The CDR3 is 14 amino acids. J gave up 4 bases and V 7 bases, and 2 bases lay outside the gene matches. Germline CDR1 SNHLY, CDR2 FYNNEI. CDR3 sequence (DNA): TGTGCCAGCAACGGACAGGGGTATAATTCACCCCTCCACTTT. Encoded protein: CASNGQGYNSPLHF.

V gene TRBV29-1 combines with J gene TRBJ2-7, with D maybe TRBD2 (6 bases). Trimming took off 4 bases at V and 3 bases at J, with 13 bases between the two ends. The CDR3 is 13 residues long. CDR1 and CDR2 from the germline V gene are SQVTM and ANQGSEA. DNA of the CDR3: TGCAGCGTTGGGGAGGCTACAGACTACGAGCAGTACTTC. The encoded protein is CSVGEATDYEQYF.

The chain combines TRBV18 with TRBJ2-2, with D possibly matching TRBD2 (5 bases). V shed 10 bases and J shed 1 base, with 7 bases lying between them. Germline CDR1 KGHSH, CDR2 LQKENI. The CDR3 extends over 12 amino acids. CDR3 DNA sequence: TGTGCCACCGGGGAGAACACCGGGGAGCTGTTTTTT. This gives the protein CATGENTGELFF.

The V gene is TRBV30, the J gene TRBJ2-3, with D perhaps being TRBD1 or TRBD2 (5 bases each). V was cut by 4 bases and J by 4 bases, with 15 bases left in between. CDR1 and CDR2 (germline): GTSNPN, SVGIG (reference sequence). CDR3 length equals 14 residues. The CDR3 loop is CAWIPDGTSDTQYF. As DNA, the CDR3 is TGTGCCTGGATCCCAGATGGGACCTCAGATACGCAGTATTTT.

Comments on this clonotype: Possible read error: a much larger clone is one base away. The rearrangement links TRBV19 to TRBJ2-1, with unresolved D. Germline values: CDR1 LNHDA, CDR2 SQIVND (reference sequence). This CDR3 comprises 13 residues. The CDR3 DNA sequence: TGTGCCAGTAGTATTAGGTCGGCGAATGGGCAGTTCTTC. It codes for CASSIRSANGQFF.

In this sample, this clonotype turned up a few times. J is TRBJ2-1 and V is TRBV5-1; 14 bases map to TRBD2. The germline V gene encodes CDR1 SGHRS and CDR2 YFSETQ. J lost 4 bases, V lost 0 bases, and 3 bases had no gene match. The CDR3 runs to 17 residues. The DNA for the CDR3 is TGCGCCAGCAGCTTGGGACTAGCGGGAGGGATTTACAATGAGCAGTTCTTC. This sequence encodes CASSLGLAGGIYNEQFF. The full variable domain, its missing parts supplied by reference TRBV5-1 and TRBJ2-1, is KAGVTQTPRYLIKTRGQQVTLSCSPISGHRSVSWYQQTPGQGLQFLFEYFSETQRNKGNFPGRFSGRQFSNSRSEMNVSTLELGDSALYLCASSLGLAGGIYNEQFFGPGTRLTVL.